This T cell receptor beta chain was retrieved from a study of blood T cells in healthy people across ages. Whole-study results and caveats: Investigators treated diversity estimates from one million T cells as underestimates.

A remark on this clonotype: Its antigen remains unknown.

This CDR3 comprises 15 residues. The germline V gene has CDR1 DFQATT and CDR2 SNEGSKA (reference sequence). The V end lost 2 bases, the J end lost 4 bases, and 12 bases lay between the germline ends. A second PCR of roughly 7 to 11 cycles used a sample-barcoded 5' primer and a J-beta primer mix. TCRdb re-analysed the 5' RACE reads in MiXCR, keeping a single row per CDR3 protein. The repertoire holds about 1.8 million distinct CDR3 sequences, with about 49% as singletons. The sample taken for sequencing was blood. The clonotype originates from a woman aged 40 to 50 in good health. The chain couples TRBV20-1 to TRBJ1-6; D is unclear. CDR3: CSARSGSGYNSPLHF. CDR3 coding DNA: TGCAGTGCTAGATCGGGGAGTGGTTATAATTCACCCCTCCACTTT.